This T cell receptor beta chain derives from a study of blood T cell repertoires in COVID-19. TCRdb keeps only in-frame clones here, not all; method: immunoSEQ multiplex PCR. Of 270,000 or so clones detected, roughly 84% appear once; the ten largest clones hold roughly 3.1%. The V gene lost 4 bases and the J gene lost 1 base, with 13 bases spanning the gap. This CDR3 is 15 amino acids long. CDR1 is SGHDN, CDR2 FVKESK, per germline. This clonotype originated in a man between 45 and 60 years old who had recovered from COVID-19. The sequenced sample was PBMCs or T cells enriched from blood (not recorded which). V usage is TRBV14 and J usage is TRBJ1-1, with D possibly TRBD1 on 6 matching bases. CDR3: CASSRRGGTNTEAFF. Written as DNA, the CDR3 is TGTGCCAGCAGCCGGAGGGGGGGGACGAACACTGAAGCTTTCTTT. The variable domain in full, completed from reference TRBV14 and TRBJ1-1, reads EAGVTQFPSHSVIEKGQTVTLRCDPISGHDNLYWYRRVMGKEIKFLLHFVKESKQDESGMPNNRFLAERTGGTYSTLKVQPAELEDSGVYFCASSRRGGTNTEAFFGQGTRLTVV.